The sequence of this T cell receptor (beta chain) was determined in a study of cytomegalovirus exposure and HLA in healthy donors. As regards this clone: The junction shows a germline mismatch at one end, possibly a read error.

The study ran its PCR with 60 Vbeta and 13 Jbeta primers. Using immunoSEQ multiplex PCR, the repertoire was profiled, and TCRdb retains in-frame clones only, with some absent. The sample shows under 200,000 clones, around 63% of them seen only once. The receptor was isolated from a woman aged 18-29 years in good health and CMV-seropositive. Sequenced material: PBMCs.

The CDR3 DNA reads as TGTGCCAGCAGATTTGGGGCGGACTATCGTGTACACTTC. Translated, it gives CASRFGADYRVHF. The rearrangement uses TRBV7-2 and TRBJ2-7, with D possibly matching TRBD2 (6 bases). Germline V gene data show CDR1 as SGHTA and CDR2 as FQGNSA. The CDR3 contains 13 residues. Variable domain in full (rest from reference TRBV7-2 and TRBJ2-7): GAGVSQSPSNKVTEKGKDVELRCDPISGHTALYWYRQSLGQGLEFLIYFQGNSAPDKSGLPSDRFSAERTGGSVSTLTIQRTQQEDSAVYLCASRFGADYRVHFGPGTRLTVT.